This TCR beta chain was captured in a study of human T cells and chemical hapten exposure. The overall study: In the roughly 24-week study, patients were dosed weekly with diphenylcyclopropenone on the scalp throughout. Upper back patch tests used 0.01% DPC, scored after 6 days.

Individual cDNA molecules each carried unique molecular identifiers attached by the library. TCRdb itself ran the RACE reads through MiXCR, one entry per CDR3 protein. The sample lists about 110,000 distinct CDR3 sequences, 8% to 13% occurring once. This clonotype was detected only a few times. Regarding time point: patch test 1, 2 weeks after DPC sensitization. Treatment indicated: therapeutic diphenylcyclopropenone sensitization with weekly scalp DPC. Sample donors consisted of patients with alopecia, aged 18 to 70 years, who were suitable for DPC. This specimen consisted of whole blood, obtained in connection with sensitization to the hapten diphenylcyclopropenone (DPC). The clonotype was recovered from a woman between 40 and 50 years old with alopecia areata. Some clones in this sample may be carry-over from other donors' samples.

The CDR3, as DNA: TGTGCCAGCACCTTCACATCAGGGCAGCCCCAGCATTTT. It is translated as CASTFTSGQPQHF. V and J are TRBV6-6 and TRBJ1-5, with D possibly TRBD1 on 5 matching bases. V lost 7 bases and J 7 bases, leaving 14 bases between the germline ends. Germline assignment: CDR1 MNHNY and CDR2 SVGAGI (reference sequence). CDR3 length: 13 residues.